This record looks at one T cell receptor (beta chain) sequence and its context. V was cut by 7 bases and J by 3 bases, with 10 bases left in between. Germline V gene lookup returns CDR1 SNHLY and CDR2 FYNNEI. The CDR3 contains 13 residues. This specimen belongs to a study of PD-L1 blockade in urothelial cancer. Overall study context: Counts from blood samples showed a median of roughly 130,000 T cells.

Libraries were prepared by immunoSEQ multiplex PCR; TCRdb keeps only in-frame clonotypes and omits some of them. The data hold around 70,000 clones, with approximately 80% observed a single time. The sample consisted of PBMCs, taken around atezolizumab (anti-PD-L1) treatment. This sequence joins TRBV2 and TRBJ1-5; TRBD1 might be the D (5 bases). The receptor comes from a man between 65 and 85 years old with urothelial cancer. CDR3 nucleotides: TGTGCCAGCACAAGGGACTACAATCAGCCCCAGCATTTT. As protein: CASTRDYNQPQHF.